This T cell receptor (beta chain) derives from a study of cytomegalovirus exposure and HLA in healthy donors. Use of 60 Vbeta and 13 Jbeta primers characterized the PCR. The table came from immunoSEQ multiplex PCR; TCRdb's copy has only in-frame clones and leaves some out. Of some 140,000 clones listed, around 72% are singletons. This CDR3 region has 16 residues. V dropped 4 bases and J dropped 1; count of bases not matched to a gene: 5. Germline loops: CDR1 SGHTA, CDR2 FQGNSA. The gene calls are TRBV7-2 and TRBJ2-3, with TRBD1 matching 10 bases. The TCR sequence derives from a man aged 50-60 years in good health and CMV-seropositive. What was sequenced was PBMCs. The CDR3 sequence: CASSSRQGAGTDTQYF. CDR3 nucleotide sequence: TGTGCCAGCAGCTCGCGACAGGGGGCGGGCACAGATACGCAGTATTTT. The full variable domain, with the rest looked up from reference TRBV7-2 and TRBJ2-3, is GAGVSQSPSNKVTEKGKDVELRCDPISGHTALYWYRQSLGQGLEFLIYFQGNSAPDKSGLPSDRFSAERTGGSVSTLTIQRTQQEDSAVYLCASSSRQGAGTDTQYFGPGTRLTVL.